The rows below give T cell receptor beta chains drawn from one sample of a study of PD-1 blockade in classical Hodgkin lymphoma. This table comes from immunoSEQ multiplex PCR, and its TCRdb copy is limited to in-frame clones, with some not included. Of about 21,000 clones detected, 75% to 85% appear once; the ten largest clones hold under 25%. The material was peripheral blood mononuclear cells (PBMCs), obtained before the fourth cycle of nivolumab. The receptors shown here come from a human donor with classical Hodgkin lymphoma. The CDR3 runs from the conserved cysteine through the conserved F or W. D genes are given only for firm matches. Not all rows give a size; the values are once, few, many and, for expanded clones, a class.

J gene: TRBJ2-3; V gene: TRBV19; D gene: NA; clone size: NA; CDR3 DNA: TGTGCCAGTAGTAGTCGAGGGATCTCAGATACGCAGTATTTT; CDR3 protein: CASSSRGISDTQYF
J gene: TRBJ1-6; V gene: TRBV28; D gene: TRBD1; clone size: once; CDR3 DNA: TGTGCCAGCAGTTCTCCGGGACAGGGGACCGGGGGATGGAATTCACCCCTCCACTTT; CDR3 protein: CASSSPGQGTGGWNSPLHF
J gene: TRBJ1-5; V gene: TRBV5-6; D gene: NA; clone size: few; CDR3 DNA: TGTGCCAGCAGCTTGAAGACAAACCTTAATCAGCCCCAGCATTTT; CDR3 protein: CASSLKTNLNQPQHF
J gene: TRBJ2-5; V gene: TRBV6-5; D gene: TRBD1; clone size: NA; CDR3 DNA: TGTGCCAGCAGCCCGACAGGGGATGGGCAGGAGACCCAGTACTTC; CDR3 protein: CASSPTGDGQETQYF
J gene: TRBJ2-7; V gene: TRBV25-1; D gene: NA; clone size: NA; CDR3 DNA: TGTGCCAGCAGTGAATCGACAGCCAATTCCTTACAGTACTTC; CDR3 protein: CASSESTANSLQYF
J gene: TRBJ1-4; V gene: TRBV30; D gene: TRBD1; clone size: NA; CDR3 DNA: TGTGCCTGGAGTGCTCCCGGACAGGGCCGAACTAATGAAAAACTGTTTTTT; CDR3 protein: CAWSAPGQGRTNEKLFF
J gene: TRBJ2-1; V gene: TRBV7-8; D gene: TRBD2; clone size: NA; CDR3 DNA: TGTGCCAGCAGCTTAGGACTAGCGGGGCATGAGCAGTTCTTC; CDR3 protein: CASSLGLAGHEQFF
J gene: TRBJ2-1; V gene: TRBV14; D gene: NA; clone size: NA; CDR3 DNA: TGTGCCAGCAGCCAAGTTTGGGGCAACTCGGGTGAGCAGTTCTTC; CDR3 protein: CASSQVWGNSGEQFF
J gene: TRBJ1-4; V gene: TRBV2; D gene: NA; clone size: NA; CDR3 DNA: TGTGCCAGCAGTGAAGAATTCTCAGGGGCCAATAATGAAAAACTGTTTTTT; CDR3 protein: CASSEEFSGANNEKLFF
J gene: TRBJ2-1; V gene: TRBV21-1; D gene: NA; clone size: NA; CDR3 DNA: TGTGCCAGCAGCAAAGCGCTTTGCTGGGGGACTAGCGCGGACAATGAGCAGTTCTTC; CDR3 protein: CASSKALCWGTSADNEQFF
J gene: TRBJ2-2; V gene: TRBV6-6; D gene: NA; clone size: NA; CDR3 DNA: TGTGCCAGCCTGGGGCAGGTCTTTACCGGGGAGCTGTTTTTT; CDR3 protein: CASLGQVFTGELFF
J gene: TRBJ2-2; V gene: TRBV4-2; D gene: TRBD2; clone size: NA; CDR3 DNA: TGTGCCAGCAGCCAAGATCCTACTAGCGGAGCCGGGGAGCTGTTTTTT; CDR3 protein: CASSQDPTSGAGELFF
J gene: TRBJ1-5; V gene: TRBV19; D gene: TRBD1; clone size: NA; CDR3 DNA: TGTGCCAGTAGTATAGGTCGAGGGCTCGGCAGGGGGCAGGGCGTGGGTGGCAATCAGCCCCAGCATTTT; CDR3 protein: CASSIGRGLGRGQGVGGNQPQHF
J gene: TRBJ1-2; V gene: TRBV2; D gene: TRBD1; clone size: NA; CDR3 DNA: TGTGCCAGCAGGGCGGACAGGAACCCTAACTATGGCTACACCTTC; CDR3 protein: CASRADRNPNYGYTF
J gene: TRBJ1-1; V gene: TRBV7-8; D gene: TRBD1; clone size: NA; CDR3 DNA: TGTGCCAGCAGCTTAAGAGGGACAGGGGGCACGAACACTGAAGCTTTCTTT; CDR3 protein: CASSLRGTGGTNTEAFF
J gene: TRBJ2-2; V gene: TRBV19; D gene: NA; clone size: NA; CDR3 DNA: TGTGCCAGTAATCGGGGTACGGACACCGGGGAGCTGTTTTTT; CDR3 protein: CASNRGTDTGELFF
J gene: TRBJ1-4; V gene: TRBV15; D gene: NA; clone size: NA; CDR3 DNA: TGTGCCACCAGCAGAGATTCGGGGGCGGCTAATGAAAAACTGTTTTTT; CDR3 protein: CATSRDSGAANEKLFF
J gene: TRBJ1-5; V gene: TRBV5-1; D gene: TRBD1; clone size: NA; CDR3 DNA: TGCGCCAGCAGAAGGGACAGGGGCCAGCCCCAGCATTTT; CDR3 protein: CASRRDRGQPQHF
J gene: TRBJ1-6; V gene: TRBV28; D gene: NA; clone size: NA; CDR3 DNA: TGTGCCAGCAGGCGAGAAAGCTCCTATAATTCACCCCTCCACTTT; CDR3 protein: CASRRESSYNSPLHF
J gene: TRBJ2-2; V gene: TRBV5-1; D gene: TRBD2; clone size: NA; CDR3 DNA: TGCGCCAGCAGCTTGGGGACTAGCGGGGAGCGGGAGCTGTTTTTT; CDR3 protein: CASSLGTSGERELFF
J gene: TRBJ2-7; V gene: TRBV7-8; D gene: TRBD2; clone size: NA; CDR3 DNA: TGTGCCAGCAGCTTAGCCCTGTCGTCGGGAGGGGTCTACGAGCAGTACTTC; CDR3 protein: CASSLALSSGGVYEQYF
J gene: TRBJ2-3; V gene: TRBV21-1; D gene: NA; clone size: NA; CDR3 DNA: TGTGCCAGCAGCAAAGACCGCAGGACAGGGGTCACAGATACGCAGTATTTT; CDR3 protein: CASSKDRRTGVTDTQYF
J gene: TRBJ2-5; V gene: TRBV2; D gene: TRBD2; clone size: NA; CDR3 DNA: TGTGCCAGCAGTATAGCGGGGGGACTCCAAGAGACCCAGTACTTC; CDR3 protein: CASSIAGGLQETQYF
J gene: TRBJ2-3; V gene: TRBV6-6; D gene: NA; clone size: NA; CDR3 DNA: TGTGCCAGCAGTAGGACAGTTAGCACAGATACGCAGTATTTT; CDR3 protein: CASSRTVSTDTQYF
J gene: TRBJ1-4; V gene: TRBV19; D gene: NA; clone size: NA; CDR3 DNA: TGTGCCAGTAGGATCCGGAGGGAGACGGGTGAAAAACTGTTTTTT; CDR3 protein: CASRIRRETGEKLFF
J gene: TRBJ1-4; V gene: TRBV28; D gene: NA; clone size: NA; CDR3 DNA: TGTGCCGAGACCGGGGCCGGTAATGAAAAACTGTTTTTT; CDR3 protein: CAETGAGNEKLFF
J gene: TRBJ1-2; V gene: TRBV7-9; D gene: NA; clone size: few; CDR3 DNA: TGTGCCAGCAGCTTAGTACAGGCAGGAGCTAATGGCTACACCTTC; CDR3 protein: CASSLVQAGANGYTF
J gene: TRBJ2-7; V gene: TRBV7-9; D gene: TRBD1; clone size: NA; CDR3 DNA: TGTGCCAGCAGCCTAGGACAGGAGGAGCAGTACTTC; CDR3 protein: CASSLGQEEQYF
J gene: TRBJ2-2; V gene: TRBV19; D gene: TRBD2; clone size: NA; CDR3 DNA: TGTGCCAGTAGTATAGATCGGCTAGCGGAAGACTACACCGGGGAGCTGTTTTTT; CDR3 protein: CASSIDRLAEDYTGELFF
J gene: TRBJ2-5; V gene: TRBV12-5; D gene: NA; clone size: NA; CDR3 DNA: TGTGCTAGTGGTTTGGCGCGGAGAAAAGAGACCCAGTACTTC; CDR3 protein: CASGLARRKETQYF
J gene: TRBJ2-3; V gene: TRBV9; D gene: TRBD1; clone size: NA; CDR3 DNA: TGTGCCAGCAGCGCCCCAGGCAGGGGGCGATCAGATACGCAGTATTTT; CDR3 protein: CASSAPGRGRSDTQYF
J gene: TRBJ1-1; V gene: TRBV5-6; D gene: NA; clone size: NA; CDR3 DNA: TGTGCCAGCAGCTTGGGGACAGCTATTGAAGCTTTCTTT; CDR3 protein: CASSLGTAIEAFF
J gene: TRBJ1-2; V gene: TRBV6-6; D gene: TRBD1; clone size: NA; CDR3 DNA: TGTGCCAGCAGTAGCCCAACAGGGGGCCGTCATGGCTACACCTTC; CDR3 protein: CASSSPTGGRHGYTF
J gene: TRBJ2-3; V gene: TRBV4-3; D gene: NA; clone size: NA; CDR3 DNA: TGCGCCAGCAGCCAGCAGGACTCCACAGATACGCAGTATTTT; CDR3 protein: CASSQQDSTDTQYF
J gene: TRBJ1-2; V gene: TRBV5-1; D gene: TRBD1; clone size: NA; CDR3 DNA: TGCGCCAGCAGCTTGGAGATACCGGGACAGGGGGGAGGTGGCTACACCTTC; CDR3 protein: CASSLEIPGQGGGGYTF
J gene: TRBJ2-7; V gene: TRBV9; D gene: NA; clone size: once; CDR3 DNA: TGTGCCAGCAGCGTAGCTGCGGTTAGCTCCTACGAGCAGTACTTC; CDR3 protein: CASSVAAVSSYEQYF
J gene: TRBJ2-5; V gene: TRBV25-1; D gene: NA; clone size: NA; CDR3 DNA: TGTGCCAGCAGTGAATTCGCAGCGTCGGAGACCCAGTACTTC; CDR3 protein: CASSEFAASETQYF
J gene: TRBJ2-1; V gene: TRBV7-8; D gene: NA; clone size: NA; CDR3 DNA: TGTGCCAGCAGCTTAGGGATCCTAGTCAATGAGCAGTTCTTC; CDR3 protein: CASSLGILVNEQFF
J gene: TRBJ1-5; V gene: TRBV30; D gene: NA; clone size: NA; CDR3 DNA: TGTGCCTGGAGTGGATATAGCAATCAGCCCCAGCATTTT; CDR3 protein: CAWSGYSNQPQHF
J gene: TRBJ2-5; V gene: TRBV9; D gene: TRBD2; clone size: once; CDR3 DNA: TGTGCCAGCAGCGTAGAAGCGGGGCGGGAGACCCAGTACTTC; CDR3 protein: CASSVEAGRETQYF
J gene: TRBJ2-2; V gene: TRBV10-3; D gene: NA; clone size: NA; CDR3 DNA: TGTGCCATCAGCGAAGGATTCACCGGGGAGCTGTTTTTT; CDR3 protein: CAISEGFTGELFF
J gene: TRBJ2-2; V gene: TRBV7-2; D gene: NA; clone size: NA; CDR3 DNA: TGTGCCAGCAGCCTCCGCAGGGCTAATTACCCCGGGGAGCTGTTTTTT; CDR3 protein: CASSLRRANYPGELFF
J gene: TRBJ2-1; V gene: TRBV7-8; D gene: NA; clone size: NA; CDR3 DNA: TGTGCCAGCAGCTTAGCTAGCAGCCGGGAGCAGTTCTTC; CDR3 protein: CASSLASSREQFF
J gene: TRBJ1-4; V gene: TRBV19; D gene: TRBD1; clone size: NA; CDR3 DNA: TGTGCCAGTAGTATTTTTCCGACAGGGTCGGCTGAAAAACTGTTTTTT; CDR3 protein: CASSIFPTGSAEKLFF
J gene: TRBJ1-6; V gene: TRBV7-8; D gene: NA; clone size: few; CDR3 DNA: TGTGCCAGCAGCCCCCGCGGGGGGGATATAGCGTCACCCCTCCACTTT; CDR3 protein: CASSPRGGDIASPLHF
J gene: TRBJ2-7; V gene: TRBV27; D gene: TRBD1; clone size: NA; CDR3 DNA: TGTGCCAGCAGTTTCGGGACAGGGGGTTTTTACGAGCAGTACTTC; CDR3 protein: CASSFGTGGFYEQYF
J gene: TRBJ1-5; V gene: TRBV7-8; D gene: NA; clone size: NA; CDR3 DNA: TGTGCCAGCAGCTTAGGCGCAGGACAGAATAGCAATCAGCCCCAGCATTTT; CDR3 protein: CASSLGAGQNSNQPQHF
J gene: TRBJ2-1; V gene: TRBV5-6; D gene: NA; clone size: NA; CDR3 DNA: TGTGCCAGCAGCTTGAAGTACGGTCTTGCAACCTACAATGAGCAGTTCTTC; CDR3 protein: CASSLKYGLATYNEQFF
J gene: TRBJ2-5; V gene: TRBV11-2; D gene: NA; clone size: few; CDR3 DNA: TGTGCCAGCAGCGATACAGGGGATCGGGGGGAGACCCAGTACTTC; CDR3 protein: CASSDTGDRGETQYF
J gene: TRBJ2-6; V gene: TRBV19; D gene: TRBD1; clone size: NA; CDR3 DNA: TGTGCCACCTGGGACAGGGGAACTGGGGCCAACGTCCTGACTTTC; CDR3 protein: CATWDRGTGANVLTF
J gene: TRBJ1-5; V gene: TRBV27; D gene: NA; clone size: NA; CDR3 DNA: TGTGCCAGCCGCCATCAACTTCAGCCCCAGCATTTT; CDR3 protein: CASRHQLQPQHF
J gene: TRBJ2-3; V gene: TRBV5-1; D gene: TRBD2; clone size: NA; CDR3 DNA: TGCGCCAGCAGCTTGAGGGCTAGCGGGGGCATAAGCACAGATACGCAGTATTTT; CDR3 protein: CASSLRASGGISTDTQYF
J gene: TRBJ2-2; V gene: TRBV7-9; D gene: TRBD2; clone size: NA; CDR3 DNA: TGTGCCAGCAGCCCAAGACGGCTAGCGGGGTCGGCCGGGGAGCTGTTTTTT; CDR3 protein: CASSPRRLAGSAGELFF
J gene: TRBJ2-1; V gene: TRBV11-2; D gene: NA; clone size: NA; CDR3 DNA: TGTGCCAGCAGCTTAGCACCCAATGAGCAGTTCTTC; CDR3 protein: CASSLAPNEQFF